This T cell receptor beta chain was sequenced for a study of shared clonotypes between healthy human individuals. Background on the study: Each donor's CD4 naive and CD4 memory cells filled three plates apiece, CD8 naive two, and CD8 memory one. General study points: Memory subsets generally showed smaller estimated richness than naive subsets did. Relative to their counterparts shared across all four donors, non-shared clonotypes exhibited diminished generation probabilities.

The assay was immunoSEQ multiplex PCR, and TCRdb's table has in-frame clones only and misses some. The sample has approximately 2,000,000 clones, over 85% seen once. Germline V gene sequence: CDR1 SGHAT, CDR2 FQNNGV. CDR3 length equals 11 residues. V was pared by 5 bases and J by 2 bases, with 4 bases between. On this clone: Antigen: not known. Within the sample, other DNA sequences also encode this same CDR3.

Naive CD8 cells were CD45RO-negative, positively selected for CCR7, excluding terminally differentiated effector memory CD45RA+ cells. The donor population consisted of healthy HIV-negative adults with no recent acute infections or vaccinations. The source of this sequence is a man younger than 35 in good health. Some clones in this sample may be carry-over from other donors' samples. The sequencing input was naive CD8+ T cells from PBMCs. This chain joins TRBV11-2 and TRBJ2-7; no definite D call. The CDR3 region has the DNA TGTGCCAGCAGCAGCCCCTACGAGCAGTACTTC. Protein product: CASSSPYEQYF. Full variable domain (remainder filled in from reference TRBV11-2 and TRBJ2-7): EAGVAQSPRYKIIEKRQSVAFWCNPISGHATLYWYQQILGQGPKLLIQFQNNGVVDDSQLPKDRFSAERLKGVDSTLKIQPAKLEDSAVYLCASSSPYEQYFGPGTRLTVT.